Here is one TCR beta chain with its context. TCRdb ran MiXCR on the 5' RACE reads and lists one entry per CDR3 protein. The table records approximately 450,000 distinct CDR3 sequences, around 20% of them present only once. The data stem from a study of T cells after yellow fever vaccination. This CDR3 is built from 14 residues. The V end was cut by 3 bases, the J end by 0 bases, with 8 bases between. The material sequenced was PBMCs, taken before the yellow fever booster vaccination. The TCR sequence derives from a man younger than 35 who received the YFV17D yellow fever vaccine. The chain couples TRBV12-3 or TRBV12-4 to TRBJ1-2; the D is unclear. The CDR3 here is CASSFSRSNYGYTF. In nucleotides, the CDR3 is TGTGCCAGCAGTTTCAGCAGGTCTAACTATGGCTACACCTTC.